The 2 T cell receptor beta chains in this list originate from one sample, sequenced in a study of T-cell memory formation after mild COVID-19 (dated by TCRdb to 2020 to 2023). Preparation of the library involved 5' RACE. Sequencing was carried out with an Illumina NovaSeq 6000. In-frame beta chains were kept once TCRdb had trimmed the public reads at Q25 with fastp and called clones with MiXCR. CDR3 protein sequences are deduplicated, and each keeps its most common genes and DNA. This sample comprises 200,000 to 300,000 distinct CDR3 sequences, 16% of them detected only once. Roughly 21% of the sample lies in the top ten. The sample comprised PBMCs or a T cell subset sorted from them (not recorded which). The receptors derive from a man between 18 and 35 years old who had mild COVID-19 (a few samples of this study predate the infection). The sample titles of this study are shuffled in the database, so cell type and time point are left out; the donor was told from shared clones.

This clonotype was recorded many times. The gene calls are TRBV5-6 and TRBJ1-6; D is possibly TRBD1 (5 bases). Germline V gene sequence: CDR1 SGHDT, CDR2 YYEEEE. The CDR3 extends over 13 amino acids. The germline V and J ends were trimmed by 7 bases and 10 bases, with 15 bases remaining between them. CDR3: CASSWRGPSPLHF. The CDR3 nucleotides read TGTGCCAGCTCGTGGCGGGGACCCTCACCCCTCCACTTT.

The chain recombines TRBV29-1 with TRBJ2-1, with D tentatively TRBD2 (6 bases). Germline CDR1 SQVTM, CDR2 ANQGSEA. The V and J ends lost 3 bases and 1 base respectively, with 13 bases between them. This CDR3 has 15 residues. In DNA, the CDR3 is TGCAGCGTTGAGGAGGGCAGGAAGTCCTACAATGAGCAGTTCTTC. It translates to CSVEEGRKSYNEQFF.